A selection of T cell receptor beta chains follows, all from one sample in a study of neurological immune-mediated disorders. TCRdb used MiXCR to reprocess the 5' RACE reads, holding one entry per CDR3 protein. The sample lists approximately 46,000 distinct CDR3 sequences; 2.5% to 3.5% were seen once. The sample taken for sequencing was PBMCs. These receptors originate from a woman between 50 and 59 years old with multiple sclerosis. Both conserved end residues are trimmed from each CDR3. Fields, in order: CDR3 protein, J gene, V gene, CDR3 length, clone size. Clone sizes are given selectively: once, few, many, or a class where the clone is expanded.

cdr3_aa: ASSRGLADGGNEQF; j_call: TRBJ2-1; v_call: TRBV4-1; cdr3_length: 14; clone_size: many
cdr3_aa: ASSLAGESSYNEQF; j_call: TRBJ2-1; v_call: TRBV5-6; cdr3_length: 14; clone_size: many
cdr3_aa: AISEGGLYQETQY; j_call: TRBJ2-5; v_call: TRBV10-3; cdr3_length: 13; clone_size: many
cdr3_aa: ASSLRGDRVQETQY; j_call: TRBJ2-5; v_call: TRBV5-1; cdr3_length: 14; clone_size: many
cdr3_aa: ASSGSRGPEPQH; j_call: TRBJ1-5; v_call: TRBV2; cdr3_length: 12; clone_size: many
cdr3_aa: ASSLSPGGVGYEQY; j_call: TRBJ2-7; v_call: TRBV5-1; cdr3_length: 14; clone_size: many
cdr3_aa: SARDPGTSGSDEQF; j_call: TRBJ2-1; v_call: TRBV20-1; cdr3_length: 14; clone_size: many
cdr3_aa: ASSPSAGAREQF; j_call: TRBJ2-1; v_call: TRBV5-1; cdr3_length: 12; clone_size: many
cdr3_aa: SAVPGLAWAKETQY; j_call: TRBJ2-5; v_call: TRBV20-1; cdr3_length: 14; clone_size: many
cdr3_aa: ASSPETVSYEQY; j_call: TRBJ2-7; v_call: TRBV7-6; cdr3_length: 12; clone_size: many
cdr3_aa: ASSLEGAQETQY; j_call: TRBJ2-5; v_call: TRBV5-1; cdr3_length: 12; clone_size: many
cdr3_aa: ASSLEAGPSPYEQY; j_call: TRBJ2-7; v_call: TRBV7-9; cdr3_length: 14; clone_size: large
cdr3_aa: ASRTEDTQY; j_call: TRBJ2-3; v_call: TRBV2; cdr3_length: 9; clone_size: .
cdr3_aa: SAQISGIPLWTQY; j_call: TRBJ2-5; v_call: TRBV20-1; cdr3_length: 13; clone_size: many
cdr3_aa: SARDPKGLGETQY; j_call: TRBJ2-5; v_call: TRBV20-1; cdr3_length: 13; clone_size: many
cdr3_aa: ASSQVRGRGTGELF; j_call: TRBJ2-2; v_call: TRBV3-1; cdr3_length: 14; clone_size: many
cdr3_aa: ATRGGGLPDTQY; j_call: TRBJ2-3; v_call: TRBV6-1; cdr3_length: 12; clone_size: few
cdr3_aa: SAPSQTAYNEQF; j_call: TRBJ2-1; v_call: TRBV20-1; cdr3_length: 12; clone_size: many
cdr3_aa: ASSPPGRASGITDTQY; j_call: TRBJ2-3; v_call: TRBV5-1; cdr3_length: 16; clone_size: many
cdr3_aa: ASSDGASTDTQY; j_call: TRBJ2-3; v_call: TRBV10-1; cdr3_length: 12; clone_size: many
cdr3_aa: ASSSSFAARTKNIQY; j_call: TRBJ2-4; v_call: TRBV18; cdr3_length: 15; clone_size: many
cdr3_aa: ASSLPGANTGELF; j_call: TRBJ2-2; v_call: TRBV7-9; cdr3_length: 13; clone_size: few
cdr3_aa: AVVGVNTGELF; j_call: TRBJ2-2; v_call: TRBV28; cdr3_length: 11; clone_size: many
cdr3_aa: ASSQRGGRVEQF; j_call: TRBJ2-1; v_call: TRBV7-2; cdr3_length: 12; clone_size: many
cdr3_aa: ATSDGMGSLDNEQF; j_call: TRBJ2-1; v_call: TRBV24-1; cdr3_length: 14; clone_size: many
cdr3_aa: ATSDTRWTGGNQPQH; j_call: TRBJ1-5; v_call: TRBV24-1; cdr3_length: 15; clone_size: many
cdr3_aa: ASSLAFPGGYNEQF; j_call: TRBJ2-1; v_call: TRBV7-2; cdr3_length: 14; clone_size: many
cdr3_aa: ASSYTGDTEAF; j_call: TRBJ1-1; v_call: TRBV12-3/TRBV12-4; cdr3_length: 11; clone_size: many
cdr3_aa: ASSLAGNTEAF; j_call: TRBJ1-1; v_call: TRBV7-6; cdr3_length: 11; clone_size: many
cdr3_aa: ASSLGREAF; j_call: TRBJ1-1; v_call: TRBV5-4; cdr3_length: 9; clone_size: many
cdr3_aa: ATSEGPGTDTQY; j_call: TRBJ2-3; v_call: TRBV24-1; cdr3_length: 12; clone_size: many
cdr3_aa: ASSPGTSGNLYYNEQF; j_call: TRBJ2-1; v_call: TRBV7-3; cdr3_length: 16; clone_size: many
cdr3_aa: ASSDRGNTEAF; j_call: TRBJ1-1; v_call: TRBV2; cdr3_length: 11; clone_size: many
cdr3_aa: ASSYRRNNEQF; j_call: TRBJ2-1; v_call: TRBV7-2; cdr3_length: 11; clone_size: many
cdr3_aa: ASSPPGQGVNYGYT; j_call: TRBJ1-2; v_call: TRBV7-2; cdr3_length: 14; clone_size: many
cdr3_aa: SASAGFDQPQH; j_call: TRBJ1-5; v_call: TRBV20-1; cdr3_length: 11; clone_size: many
cdr3_aa: ASSLGTDYGYT; j_call: TRBJ1-2; v_call: TRBV5-1; cdr3_length: 11; clone_size: many
cdr3_aa: ASSFQGAGEQY; j_call: TRBJ2-7; v_call: TRBV12-3/TRBV12-4; cdr3_length: 11; clone_size: medium-sized
cdr3_aa: VLAGSNYGYT; j_call: TRBJ1-2; v_call: TRBV20-1; cdr3_length: 10; clone_size: many
cdr3_aa: ATSRGQSTDTQY; j_call: TRBJ2-3; v_call: TRBV15; cdr3_length: 12; clone_size: many
cdr3_aa: ATSRTGGSSQPQH; j_call: TRBJ1-5; v_call: TRBV15; cdr3_length: 13; clone_size: many
cdr3_aa: ASSEEESNEKLF; j_call: TRBJ1-4; v_call: TRBV2; cdr3_length: 12; clone_size: few
cdr3_aa: ATSRDSKGHYEQY; j_call: TRBJ2-7; v_call: TRBV15; cdr3_length: 13; clone_size: many
cdr3_aa: ASSLSLAGVLDTQY; j_call: TRBJ2-3; v_call: TRBV7-9; cdr3_length: 14; clone_size: many
cdr3_aa: ASSPYGGDSPLH; j_call: TRBJ1-6; v_call: TRBV27; cdr3_length: 12; clone_size: medium-sized
cdr3_aa: ASSLFGLAENNEQF; j_call: TRBJ2-1; v_call: TRBV7-8; cdr3_length: 14; clone_size: many
cdr3_aa: ASSLGTTGDRELF; j_call: TRBJ2-2; v_call: TRBV7-2; cdr3_length: 13; clone_size: many
cdr3_aa: ASSWGTGETQY; j_call: TRBJ2-5; v_call: TRBV5-1; cdr3_length: 11; clone_size: many
cdr3_aa: AISEEAARMNTEAF; j_call: TRBJ1-1; v_call: TRBV10-3; cdr3_length: 14; clone_size: many
cdr3_aa: ASSAPTGAVETQY; j_call: TRBJ2-5; v_call: TRBV7-9; cdr3_length: 13; clone_size: many
cdr3_aa: ASNQLGGELF; j_call: TRBJ2-2; v_call: TRBV7-2; cdr3_length: 10; clone_size: many
cdr3_aa: SVNPLDMRETQY; j_call: TRBJ2-5; v_call: TRBV29-1; cdr3_length: 12; clone_size: many
cdr3_aa: ASSQGAVAGHNEQF; j_call: TRBJ2-1; v_call: TRBV3-1; cdr3_length: 14; clone_size: many
cdr3_aa: ASTRLAPPYNEQF; j_call: TRBJ2-1; v_call: TRBV2; cdr3_length: 13; clone_size: many
cdr3_aa: SARDAGGYRGEKLF; j_call: TRBJ1-4; v_call: TRBV20-1; cdr3_length: 14; clone_size: many
cdr3_aa: ASSLDQMETQY; j_call: TRBJ2-5; v_call: TRBV5-1; cdr3_length: 11; clone_size: many
cdr3_aa: AITAGFNYGYT; j_call: TRBJ1-2; v_call: TRBV10-3; cdr3_length: 11; clone_size: .
cdr3_aa: ASSLGGYQETQY; j_call: TRBJ2-5; v_call: TRBV7-2; cdr3_length: 12; clone_size: many
cdr3_aa: ASSPGQNTEAF; j_call: TRBJ1-1; v_call: TRBV7-8; cdr3_length: 11; clone_size: many